Presented here are 2 T cell receptor beta chains from one specimen sequenced in a study of T cell responses to AZD1222 COVID-19 vaccine. TCRdb's copy holds only in-frame clones and misses some; the assay was immunoSEQ multiplex PCR. The table lists approximately 100,000 clones, just under 90% of them singletons. The sample consisted of peripheral blood, taken on day 0 of AZD1222 vaccination. These receptors all come from an adult in good health.

The chain recombines TRBV28 with TRBJ2-7, with 10 bases matching TRBD2. The V gene end was trimmed by 7 bases and the J gene end by 6 bases; junction bases not matched to a gene: 9. Germline V lookup: CDR1 MDHEN, CDR2 SYDVKM. This CDR3 is built from 14 residues. DNA of the CDR3: TGTGCCAGCACCCGGCTAGCGGGAGTTAGCGAGCAGTACTTC. It is translated as CASTRLAGVSEQYF.

The chain joins TRBV5-1 to TRBJ2-3, with a weak D call TRBD2 (5 bases). CDR1 is SGHRS, CDR2 YFSETQ, per germline. Trimming shortened V by 0 bases and J by 6 bases, and 14 bases separated the two germline ends. This CDR3 is built from 15 residues. The CDR3 here is CASSLAGGSPDTQYF. The CDR3 DNA reads TGCGCCAGCAGCTTGGCCGGAGGTAGCCCGGATACGCAGTATTTT. Supplemented by reference TRBV5-1 and TRBJ2-3, the full variable domain reads KAGVTQTPRYLIKTRGQQVTLSCSPISGHRSVSWYQQTPGQGLQFLFEYFSETQRNKGNFPGRFSGRQFSNSRSEMNVSTLELGDSALYLCASSLAGGSPDTQYFGPGTRLTVL.